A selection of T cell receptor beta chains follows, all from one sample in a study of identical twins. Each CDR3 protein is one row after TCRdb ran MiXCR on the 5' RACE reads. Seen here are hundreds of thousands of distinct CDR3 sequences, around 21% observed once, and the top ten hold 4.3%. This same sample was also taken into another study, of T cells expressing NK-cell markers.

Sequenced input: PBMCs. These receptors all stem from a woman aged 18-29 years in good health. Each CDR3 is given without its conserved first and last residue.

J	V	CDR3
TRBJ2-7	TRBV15	ATSKDRGFEQY
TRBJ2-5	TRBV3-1	ASSSKVSVADYQETQY
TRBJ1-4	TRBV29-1	SAALRSSSRMKLF
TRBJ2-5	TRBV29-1	SVLGVVGWGLGETQY
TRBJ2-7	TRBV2	ANRPGRKFSYEQY
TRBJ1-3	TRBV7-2	ASSVYGTSISGNTIY
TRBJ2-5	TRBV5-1	ASSSRDSGSQY
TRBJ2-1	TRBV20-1	SARWASAISYNEQF
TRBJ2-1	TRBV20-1	SARDDGTYNEQF
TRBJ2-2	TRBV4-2	ASSQDWTSGYTGELF
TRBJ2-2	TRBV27	ASSSRDRGGVGELF
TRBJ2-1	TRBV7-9	ASSSLQGEQF
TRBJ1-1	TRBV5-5	ASTSGGTNTEAF
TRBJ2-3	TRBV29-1	SVVGSLDGTDTQY
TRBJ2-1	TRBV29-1	SVGGWGLYNEQF
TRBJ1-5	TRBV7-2	ASSAAGGGGQPQH
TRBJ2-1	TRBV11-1	ASSLPSGVASSYNEQF
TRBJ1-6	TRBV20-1	SARDQEWTPLH
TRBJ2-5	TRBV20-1	SAPRLAGEETQY
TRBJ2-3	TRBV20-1	SARDRGYDTQY
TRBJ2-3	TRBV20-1	SALPEFRTDTQY
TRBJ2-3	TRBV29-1	STGQGADTQY
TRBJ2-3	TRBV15	ATSNGGGDTQY
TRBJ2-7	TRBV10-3	AISELTFLNYEQY
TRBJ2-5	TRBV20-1	SARDLTSGSWETQY
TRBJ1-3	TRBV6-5	ASSYGAGGRNTIY
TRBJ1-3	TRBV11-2	ASSLKQGATGNTIY
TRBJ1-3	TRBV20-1	SAGVRSGNTIY
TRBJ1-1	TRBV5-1	ASSLGVGQGKANTEAF
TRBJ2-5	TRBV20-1	SANYRGAYETQY
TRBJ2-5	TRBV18	ASSDQETQY
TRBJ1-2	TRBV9	ASSSQGYT
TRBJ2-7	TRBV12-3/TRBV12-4	ASSYSGEKYEQY
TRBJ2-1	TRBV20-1	STLGAAGGNEQF
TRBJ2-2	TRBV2	ASTRIGLAGGTNTGELF
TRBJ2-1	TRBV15	ATSRDLGSNEQF
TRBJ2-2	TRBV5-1	ASGGPGDTGELF
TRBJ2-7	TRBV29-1	SVGGYRDYLYEQY
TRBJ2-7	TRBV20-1	SARRSGRAYEQY
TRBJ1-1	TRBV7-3	ASSSGEEAF
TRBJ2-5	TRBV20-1	SASPTSLGRETQY
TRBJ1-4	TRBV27	ASSPGGINEKLF
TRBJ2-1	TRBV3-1	ASSPSHSGNEQF
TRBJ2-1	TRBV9	ASSVRAGGPYNEQF
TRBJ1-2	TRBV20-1	SARSRMENYGYT
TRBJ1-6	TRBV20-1	SARDIAQGTSSSPLH
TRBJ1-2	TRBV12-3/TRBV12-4	ASRTRTDGSGRGYT
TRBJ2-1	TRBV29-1	SVVSLQNEQF
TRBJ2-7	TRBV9	ASSGSRGEQY
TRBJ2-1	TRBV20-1	SANRQGGEQF
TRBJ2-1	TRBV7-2	ASSSRAYNEQF
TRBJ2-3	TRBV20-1	SAETDTQY
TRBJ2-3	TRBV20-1	SARRPGNKGGGTDTQY
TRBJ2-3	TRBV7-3	ASSSTSGGNTDTQY
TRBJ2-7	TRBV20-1	SASGTRRYEQY
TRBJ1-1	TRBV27	ASSSPLGGVAQAF